The 30 T cell receptor beta chains below were found in one sample sequenced in a study of sequential checkpoint blockade in melanoma. Clones were read by immunoSEQ multiplex PCR, and TCRdb kept only the in-frame ones, dropping some. The sample lists under 20,000 clones, about four fifths occurring once. Described treatment: randomized to nivolumab then ipilimumab (arm A) or the reverse (arm B). Source: CD8+ T cells sorted from blood (inferred from file names), taken from a patient given nivolumab and ipilimumab in sequence. The origin of the receptors is a human donor with melanoma.

The chain carries TRBV13 and TRBJ2-7; 7 bases align to TRBD1. CDR1 is PRHDT and CDR2 is FYEKMQ in the germline V gene (reference sequence). Trimming removed 5 bases from V and 3 bases from J; junction bases left unmatched: 7. The CDR3 consists of 14 residues. The CDR3: CASSAGTVSYEQYF. In DNA form, the CDR3 reads TGTGCCAGCAGCGCCGGGACAGTTAGCTACGAGCAGTACTTC. Supplemented by reference TRBV13 and TRBJ2-7, the full variable domain reads AAGVIQSPRHLIKEKRETATLKCYPIPRHDTVYWYQQGPGQDPQFLISFYEKMQSDKGSIPDRFSAQQFSDYHSELNMSSLELGDSALYFCASSAGTVSYEQYFGPGTRLTVT.

The rearrangement links TRBV27 to TRBJ2-1; perhaps TRBD2 as D (6 bases). The CDR3 covers 15 residues. The germline V gene has CDR1 MNHEY and CDR2 SMNVEV (reference sequence). Between the trimmed V and J ends, which lost 4 bases and 4 bases, there was a span of 14 bases. CDR3 bases: TGTGCCAGCAGTTCCCCGGGCGGGGTTTACAATGAGCAGTTCTTC. This codes for CASSSPGGVYNEQFF.

The chain employs TRBV7-9 and TRBJ2-1; 8 bases map to TRBD2. CDR3 length equals 16 residues. V shed 1 base, J shed 5 bases, and the junction held 7 bases outside the gene matches. The germline gives CDR1 SEHNR, CDR2 FQNEAQ (reference sequence). The CDR3 loop is CASSLDSGGPDNEQFF. The CDR3 coding sequence is TGTGCCAGCAGCTTAGATTCGGGAGGGCCTGACAATGAGCAGTTCTTC.

The count of this clone is one. Other DNA variants within this sample encode the same CDR3. The chain recombines TRBV15 with TRBJ2-2, with D perhaps matching TRBD2 (7 bases). With 6 bases removed from V and 3 bases from J, the gap between germline ends came to 14 bases. This CDR3 has 15 residues. Germline lookup yields CDR1 LNHNV and CDR2 YYDKDF (reference sequence). CDR3 DNA: TGTGCCACCAGAAGGATCGGGGGGCACACCGGGGAGCTGTTTTTT. This gives the protein CATRRIGGHTGELFF. Filled out from reference TRBV15 and TRBJ2-2, the complete variable domain reads DAMVIQNPRYQVTQFGKPVTLSCSQTLNHNVMYWYQQKSSQAPKLLFHYYDKDFNNEADTPDNFQSRRPNTSFCFLDIRSPGLGDTAMYLCATRRIGGHTGELFFGEGSRLTVL.

The V gene is TRBV4-1, the J gene TRBJ1-1, with 9 bases identical to TRBD1. This CDR3 is built from 14 residues. Germline CDR1 and CDR2: MGHRA and YSYEKL. The ends lost 4 bases at V and 5 bases at J; junction bases unmatched: 5. CDR3 sequence (DNA): TGCGCCAGCAGCCCGACAGGGGGACAGACTGAAGCTTTCTTT. Its protein is CASSPTGGQTEAFF.

This chain joins TRBV28 and TRBJ2-3, with 8 bases aligning to TRBD2. Unmatched junction bases numbered 11, after V lost 2 bases and J lost 4 bases. The CDR3 runs to 17 residues. CDR1 is MDHEN and CDR2 is SYDVKM in the germline V gene. The CDR3 DNA reads as TGTGCCAGCAGTTTAGGGACTAGAGGTATCGTAGCAGATACGCAGTATTTT. This encodes CASSLGTRGIVADTQYF.

This chain connects TRBV5-1 to TRBJ1-2; no clear D gene. V was cut by 2 bases and J by 0 bases, with 17 bases left in between. The CDR3 runs 17 residues. Germline CDR1 and CDR2: SGHRS and YFSETQ. In DNA form, the CDR3 reads TGCGCCAGCAGCTTACACCTTACAGAAGTCTCTAACTATGGCTACACCTTC. Translated: CASSLHLTEVSNYGYTF.

The chain couples TRBV28 to TRBJ1-2; 7 bases agree with TRBD1. In germline, CDR1 is MDHEN, CDR2 SYDVKM. V lost 5 bases, J lost 8 bases, and 8 bases stayed unmatched. This CDR3 has 13 residues. CDR3: CASSPDRAEGYTF. The CDR3 DNA is TGTGCCAGCAGTCCTGACAGGGCGGAGGGCTACACCTTC.

This clone has more than one count but fewer than ten. The DNA for the CDR3 is TGTGCCAGCAGCCAACTTGACTTTAACACCGGGGAGCTGTTTTTT. This encodes CASSQLDFNTGELFF. V gene TRBV14 combines with J gene TRBJ2-2; D remains ambiguous. Trimming removed 2 bases from V and 2 bases from J, with 9 bases in between. This CDR3 is 15 amino acids long. In germline, CDR1 is SGHDN, CDR2 FVKESK.

A single count supports this clone. The rearrangement links TRBV5-1 to TRBJ1-1, with a weak D call TRBD1 (5 bases). V was shortened by 1 base and J by 4 bases, with 14 bases between the two germline ends. CDR1 SGHRS and CDR2 YFSETQ come from the germline V gene. The CDR3 totals 15 residues. In DNA form, the CDR3 reads TGCGCCAGCAGCTTGTCGGGGGGACGCGGCACTGAAGCTTTCTTT. This translates into CASSLSGGRGTEAFF.

The rearrangement joins TRBV25-1 to TRBJ2-2; 7 nucleotides match TRBD1. The V gene end was trimmed by 11 bases and the J gene end by 2 bases; junction bases not matched to a gene: 11. CDR3 length: 15 residues. The germline V gene encodes CDR1 MGHDK and CDR2 SYGVNS. CDR3 in DNA: TGTGCCTGCCGAGGGGGCTTGTTAAACACCGGGGAGCTGTTTTTT. It codes for CACRGGLLNTGELFF. The full variable domain, with the rest looked up from reference TRBV25-1 and TRBJ2-2, is EADIYQTPRYLVIGTGKKITLECSQTMGHDKMYWYQQDPGMELHLIHYSYGVNSTEKGDLSSESTVSRIRTEHFPLTLESARPSHTSQYLCACRGGLLNTGELFFGEGSRLTVL.

The chain carries TRBV7-6 and TRBJ2-5, with D possibly matching TRBD2 (5 bases). The germline V and J ends were trimmed by 5 bases and 6 bases, with 16 bases remaining between them. Germline loops: CDR1 SGHVS, CDR2 FNYEAQ. CDR3 size: 14 residues. The CDR3: CASSPDGNGKTQYF. The CDR3 coding sequence is TGTGCCAGCAGCCCCGACGGGAATGGAAAGACCCAGTACTTC.

The chain links TRBV6-1 to TRBJ1-3; no definite D call. The CDR3 sequence is 13 residues long. Trimming shortened V by 3 bases and J by 4 bases, and 7 bases separated the two germline ends. Germline CDR1 reads MNHNS; CDR2 reads SASEGT. DNA for the CDR3: TGTGCCAGCAGTGACCTGGCCGGAAACACCATATATTTT. It translates to CASSDLAGNTIYF.

V is TRBV5-4 and J is TRBJ2-7; D possibly corresponds to TRBD1 (5 bases). Germline CDR1 SGHNT, CDR2 YYREEE (reference sequence). V was clipped by 4 bases and J by 4 bases, with 12 bases between them. The CDR3 has 13 amino acids. In DNA, the CDR3 is TGTGCCAGCAGCACGAACAGGATGTACGAGCAGTACTTC. Translated: CASSTNRMYEQYF. Complete variable domain (other parts from reference TRBV5-4 and TRBJ2-7): ETGVTQSPTHLIKTRGQQVTLRCSSQSGHNTVSWYQQALGQGPQFIFQYYREEENGRGNFPPRFSGLQFPNYSSELNVNALELDDSALYLCASSTNRMYEQYFGPGTRLTVT.

This rearrangement joins TRBV27 to TRBJ2-7; D may be TRBD2 (6 bases). Germline V gene lookup returns CDR1 MNHEY and CDR2 SMNVEV (reference sequence). The CDR3 totals 20 residues. V was clipped by 2 bases and J by 1 base, with 27 bases between them. This CDR3 is CASSLLVSGFRRGESYEQYF. In DNA, the CDR3 is TGTGCCAGCAGTTTACTGGTATCGGGTTTCCGGAGGGGAGAGTCCTACGAGCAGTACTTC.

J is TRBJ1-2 and V is TRBV19, with 8 bases that match TRBD1. CDR3 length: 17 residues. V was clipped by 1 base and J by 5 bases; unmatched bases: 12. Germline CDR1 LNHDA, CDR2 SQIVND (reference sequence). The CDR3 DNA reads as TGTGCCAGTAGTATAGGGTCGGGCAGGGGGCCGGCGTATGGCTACACCTTC. Translating gives CASSIGSGRGPAYGYTF.

The V gene is TRBV9, the J gene TRBJ2-1, with D possibly matching TRBD2 (5 bases). Germline values: CDR1 SGDLS, CDR2 YYNGEE. V shed 0 bases and J shed 9 bases, with 10 bases lying between them. The CDR3 has 13 amino acids. The CDR3 loop reads CASSVATGVEQFF. Written as DNA, the CDR3 is TGTGCCAGCAGCGTAGCAACCGGGGTTGAGCAGTTCTTC.

The chain employs TRBV4-1 and TRBJ2-2; unclear D gene. This CDR3 comprises 13 residues. V was cut by 5 bases and J by 1 base, with 5 bases left in between. The V gene's germline CDR1 is MGHRA and CDR2 YSYEKL. CDR3: CASSVVNTGELFF. CDR3 nucleotide sequence: TGCGCCAGCAGCGTCGTGAACACCGGGGAGCTGTTTTTT.

The V and J genes are TRBV6-6 and TRBJ1-5, with TRBD1 as a possible D gene (6 bases). CDR3 size: 13 residues. The germline V gene encodes CDR1 MNHNY and CDR2 SVGAGI (reference sequence). The V and J ends lost 6 bases and 3 bases respectively, with 9 bases between them. The CDR3 protein is CASRWTVNQPQHF. The CDR3 bases are TGTGCCAGCAGGTGGACAGTCAATCAGCCCCAGCATTTT.

The chain uses TRBV21-1 and TRBJ1-2. TRBV21-1 is a recognized pseudogene. The CDR3 sequence is 12 residues long. The CDR3 DNA is TGTGCCAAATCGGGACTTAACTATGGCTACACCTTC. Amino acid sequence: CAKSGLNYGYTF.

This clone appeared once. The chain couples TRBV6-6 to TRBJ2-1, with 10 bases lining up with TRBD2. CDR3 length: 12 residues. The V gene's germline CDR1 is MNHNY and CDR2 SVGAGI (reference sequence). The V and J ends lost 8 bases and 9 bases, in that order; junction bases with no gene match: 4. The CDR3 sequence is CASGLAGAEQFF. The DNA for the CDR3 is TGTGCCAGCGGGCTAGCGGGAGCTGAGCAGTTCTTC.

The V gene is TRBV15, the J gene TRBJ1-6, with 7 bases fitting TRBD1. The CDR3 covers 16 residues. Looked up from germline, CDR1 is LNHNV and CDR2 is YYDKDF (reference sequence). V lost 9 bases, J lost 10 bases, and 18 bases stayed unmatched. The DNA of the CDR3 is TGTGCCACATCGGGCCTCCAACAGGGGCCCTACTCACCCCTCCACTTT. Translating it yields CATSGLQQGPYSPLHF. Supplemented by reference TRBV15 and TRBJ1-6, the full variable domain reads DAMVIQNPRYQVTQFGKPVTLSCSQTLNHNVMYWYQQKSSQAPKLLFHYYDKDFNNEADTPDNFQSRRPNTSFCFLDIRSPGLGDTAMYLCATSGLQQGPYSPLHFGNGTRLTVT.

The chain has TRBV27 and TRBJ1-1; no clear D gene. Per germline, CDR1 MNHEY and CDR2 SMNVEV (reference sequence). The CDR3 extends over 14 amino acids. V gave up 3 bases and J gave up 0 bases, with 8 bases separating them. CDR3 protein: CASSLNSLNTEAFF. In nucleotides, the CDR3 is TGTGCCAGCAGTTTGAACAGTTTGAACACTGAAGCTTTCTTT.

This chain links TRBV5-4 with TRBJ2-7; TRBD2 matches 10 bases. After removal of 0 bases from V and 7 bases from J, the junction contained 7 bases not matched to a gene. CDR1 is SGHNT, CDR2 YYREEE, per germline (reference sequence). The CDR3 runs to 15 residues. CDR3 nucleotides: TGTGCCAGCAGCTTGGGGGTAGCGGGAGGAGAAGAGCAGTACTTC. Translation gives CASSLGVAGGEEQYF.

The chain carries TRBV28 and TRBJ2-7; 10 nucleotides line up with TRBD1. The CDR3 runs to 14 residues. Germline CDR1 is MDHEN and CDR2 is SYDVKM. Trimming cost V 7 bases and J 0 bases; bases outside gene matches: 3. In nucleotides, the CDR3 is TGTGCCAGCACTGGGACAGGGGACTCCTACGAGCAGTACTTC. Translation gives CASTGTGDSYEQYF.

The J gene is TRBJ2-6, the V gene TRBV28; the D is unclear. This CDR3 has 18 residues. CDR1 and CDR2 (germline): MDHEN, SYDVKM. V gave up 3 bases and J gave up 1 base, with 16 bases separating them. The CDR3 region has the DNA TGTGCCAGCAGTTTGTTTGTGGCCGAGGTATCTGGGGCCAACGTCCTGACTTTC. Protein: CASSLFVAEVSGANVLTF.

The V and J genes are TRBV9 and TRBJ2-1, with D perhaps matching TRBD1 (6 bases). Germline CDR1 and CDR2: SGDLS and YYNGEE. V lost 3 bases to trimming and J lost 5 bases, with 15 bases between them. The CDR3 length is 15 residues. CDR3 nucleotides: TGTGCCAGCAGCGCTACAGGGACCTTAAACAATGAGCAGTTCTTC. It encodes CASSATGTLNNEQFF.

The chain uses TRBV7-9 and TRBJ2-3, with 7 bases fitting TRBD2. V was pared by 5 bases and J by 2 bases, with 10 bases of the junction left unmatched. Germline-derived CDR1 and CDR2 are SEHNR and FQNEAQ (reference sequence). The CDR3 is 16 residues long. CDR3 amino acids: CASSPQREGDTDTQYF. In DNA, the CDR3 is TGTGCCAGCAGCCCCCAGCGGGAAGGGGACACAGATACGCAGTATTTT.

The table lists this clone with a count of one. The chain combines TRBV28 with TRBJ2-7; no clear D gene. Germline assignment: CDR1 MDHEN and CDR2 SYDVKM. V was trimmed by 3 bases and J by 6 bases, leaving 6 bases between them. The CDR3 contains 11 residues. CDR3 sequence: CASSLASEQYF. CDR3 DNA sequence: TGTGCCAGCAGTTTGGCCTCCGAGCAGTACTTC.

CDR3 DNA sequence: TGTGCCAGCAGTCTACAGAGCACAGATACGCAGTATTTT. This codes for CASSLQSTDTQYF. V and J are TRBV6-1 and TRBJ2-3; D remains ambiguous. CDR1 MNHNS and CDR2 SASEGT come from the germline V gene. The CDR3 covers 13 residues. V was clipped by 5 bases and J by 0 bases, with 6 bases between them.